The 19 T cell receptor beta chains in this list originate from one sample, sequenced in a study of shared clonotypes between healthy human individuals (dated by TCRdb to the early 2020s). The method behind the library was the immunoSEQ multiplex PCR assay. TCRdb re-hosts the immuneACCESS table, in-frame sequences only. Its copies lack some clones; in the studies checked, an unresolved V gene accounts for under half of them, and the cause for the rest is not known. For this sample the table gives roughly 650,000 clones, of which 95% to 97% were detected only once. Approximately 0.1% of the sample lies in the top ten. CD8 naive samples were CD45RO-negative cells positively selected for CCR7, giving a CD45RA+CCR7+ population that excluded TemRA cells. Sequencing input: naive CD8+ T cells sorted from blood. The cell subset or site label here, explained by the study, means: CD45RA+CCR7+. All receptors derive from a woman aged 25 to 39 in good health.

V and J are TRBV9 and TRBJ1-2, with a possible D match to TRBD1 (6 bases). Germline V gene lookup returns CDR1 SGDLS and CDR2 YYNGEE. Between the trimmed V and J ends, which lost 4 bases and 4 bases, there was a span of 17 bases. The CDR3 is 15 residues long. The CDR3 DNA sequence: TGTGCCAGCAGCAACCGGGACACAGACTTCTATGGCTACACCTTC. Translation gives CASSNRDTDFYGYTF.

This CDR3 reads CASSPRDSGSYEQYF. The DNA of the CDR3 is TGTGCCAGCTCACCAAGGGATAGCGGGAGCTACGAGCAGTACTTC. The chain couples TRBV18 to TRBJ2-7; 9 nucleotides agree with TRBD2. The V and J ends lost 2 bases and 3 bases, in that order; junction bases with no gene match: 5. The V gene's germline CDR1 is KGHSH and CDR2 LQKENI. The CDR3 contains 15 residues.

The V call is TRBV5-6, the J call TRBJ2-3; D may be TRBD1 (7 bases). V dropped 0 bases and J dropped 5 bases, with 16 bases sitting between them. The germline V gene encodes CDR1 SGHDT and CDR2 YYEEEE. The CDR3 is made up of 16 amino acids. The CDR3 here is CASSLAGQGGEDTQYF. The DNA for the CDR3 is TGTGCCAGCAGCTTGGCGGGTCAGGGGGGCGAAGATACGCAGTATTTT.

The chain is built from TRBV2 and TRBJ2-7; D uncertain. The CDR3 has 12 residues. Trimming took off 10 bases at V and 2 bases at J, with 12 bases between the two ends. Germline values: CDR1 SNHLY, CDR2 FYNNEI. CDR3 sequence: CATGPATYEQYF. The CDR3 coding sequence is TGTGCCACAGGACCGGCTACCTACGAGCAGTACTTC.

J is TRBJ1-2 and V is TRBV5-4; D possibly corresponds to TRBD1 (5 bases). The CDR3 contains 15 residues. The germline V and J ends were trimmed by 3 bases and 8 bases, with 20 bases remaining between them. CDR1 and CDR2 (germline): SGHNT, YYREEE (reference sequence). CDR3 protein: CASSYPGRGAYGYTF. CDR3 nucleotide sequence: TGTGCCAGCAGCTACCCGGGGAGGGGAGCCTACGGCTACACCTTC.

The chain recombines TRBV7-9 with TRBJ2-1; 11 bases map to TRBD2. V gave up 4 bases and J gave up 0 bases; unmatched junction bases: 5. The CDR3 is made up of 17 amino acids. Looked up from germline, CDR1 is SEHNR and CDR2 is FQNEAQ (reference sequence). Here the CDR3 reads CASSWTSGPSSYNEQFF. DNA of the CDR3: TGTGCCAGCAGCTGGACTAGCGGGCCTAGCTCCTACAATGAGCAGTTCTTC.

This clone showed up just once. This rearrangement joins TRBV9 to TRBJ2-1, with no clear D. V shed 0 bases and J shed 1 base, with 14 bases lying between them. Germline lookup yields CDR1 SGDLS and CDR2 YYNGEE. CDR3 size: 17 residues. The CDR3: CASSVGPPLGSYNEQFF. CDR3 DNA sequence: TGTGCCAGCAGCGTAGGCCCCCCACTGGGATCCTACAATGAGCAGTTCTTC.

The chain recombines TRBV27 with TRBJ2-7, with 8 bases fitting TRBD2. The CDR3 is made up of 13 amino acids. Germline trimming cut 9 bases from V and 4 bases from J; bases unmatched to any gene: 8. Germline values: CDR1 MNHEY, CDR2 SMNVEV (reference sequence). In nucleotides, the CDR3 is TGTGCCAGTCAAGCGGGAGAGAGATACGAGCAGTACTTC. Protein product: CASQAGERYEQYF.

The chain has TRBV27 and TRBJ2-1; D may correspond to TRBD1 or TRBD2 (5 bases each). In germline, CDR1 is MNHEY, CDR2 SMNVEV (reference sequence). Deletions cut 4 bases from V and 4 bases from J, with 14 bases between. The CDR3 is 15 amino acids. CDR3 region: CASSYLGALYNEQFF. DNA of the CDR3: TGTGCCAGCAGTTACCTCGGGGCCCTTTACAATGAGCAGTTCTTC.

The chain recombines TRBV7-8 with TRBJ2-7, with 8 bases lining up with TRBD1. Germline V CDR1 and CDR2: SGHVS, FQNEAQ. The CDR3 is made up of 15 amino acids. V was pared by 5 bases and J by 0 bases, with 6 bases of the junction left unmatched. This chain's CDR3 is CASSPHRGSSYEQYF. In DNA form, the CDR3 reads TGTGCCAGCAGCCCCCACAGGGGGAGCTCCTACGAGCAGTACTTC.

A few counts support this clone. This chain uses TRBV5-4 with TRBJ1-3; the D is unclear. CDR3 length: 13 residues. CDR1 and CDR2 (germline): SGHNT, YYREEE (reference sequence). The V end lost 1 base, the J end lost 1 base, and 3 bases lay between the germline ends. CDR3 sequence reads: CASSLFSGNTIYF. The CDR3 DNA sequence: TGTGCCAGCAGCTTGTTTTCTGGAAACACCATATATTTT.

The chain carries TRBV27 and TRBJ1-1; D is perhaps TRBD1 (6 bases). The CDR3 is 14 amino acids. V dropped 7 bases and J dropped 7 bases, with 19 bases sitting between them. Germline V gene data show CDR1 as MNHEY and CDR2 as SMNVEV (reference sequence). The DNA of the CDR3 is TGTGCCAGCAACTATGGGGGGCCCAGGGGTGAAGCTTTCTTT. Translated: CASNYGGPRGEAFF.

The rearrangement uses TRBV28 and TRBJ2-1, with D perhaps TRBD2 (5 bases). Looked up from germline, CDR1 is MDHEN and CDR2 is SYDVKM. The CDR3 runs to 14 residues. Trimming cost V 6 bases and J 0 bases, with 9 bases left between them. CDR3 nucleotide sequence: TGTGCCAGCAGGCTAGGGAGCTCCTACAATGAGCAGTTCTTC. This encodes CASRLGSSYNEQFF.

The V call is TRBV14, the J call TRBJ2-5; possibly TRBD1 for D (6 bases). The CDR3 is made up of 12 amino acids. Trimming stripped 8 bases from V and 3 bases from J, with 10 bases between. Germline lookup yields CDR1 SGHDN and CDR2 FVKESK. The CDR3 region is CASSGQKETQYF. The CDR3, as DNA: TGTGCCAGCTCAGGACAGAAAGAGACCCAGTACTTC.

Points on this clone: This specimen includes other DNA sequences encoding the same CDR3. The CDR3 loop reads CASSYAENTEAFF. As DNA, the CDR3 is TGTGCCAGCAGTTACGCTGAGAACACTGAAGCTTTCTTT. The rearrangement uses TRBV6-5 and TRBJ1-1; D not certain. Trimming shortened V by 2 bases and J by 1 base, and 5 bases separated the two germline ends. Germline CDR1 is MNHEY and CDR2 is SVGAGI. CDR3 length: 13 amino acids.

J is TRBJ2-2 and V is TRBV29-1; D call uncertain. The CDR3 is made up of 12 amino acids. Trimming removed 5 bases from V and 3 bases from J, with 7 bases in between. Germline lookup yields CDR1 SQVTM and CDR2 ANQGSEA. For the CDR3, the DNA is TGCAGCGTTCCCGGCTACACCGGGGAGCTGTTTTTT. Protein product: CSVPGYTGELFF.

The CDR3 here is CASSFRGAHRGTEAFF. The CDR3 region has the DNA TGTGCCAGCAGCTTTCGAGGAGCCCACAGGGGCACTGAAGCTTTCTTT. The V gene is TRBV4-2, the J gene TRBJ1-1; 7 positions agree with TRBD1. The germline V gene has CDR1 LGHNA and CDR2 YNFKEQ. CDR3 length: 16 residues. V shed 5 bases, J shed 4 bases, and the junction held 13 bases outside the gene matches.

CDR3 bases: TGTGCCAGCAGCTTAAGCCCCGGGACCATACTGACCGAGCAGTACTTC. Translating it yields CASSLSPGTILTEQYF. The chain links TRBV7-9 to TRBJ2-7; D possibly uses TRBD1 or TRBD2 (5 bases each). V lost 2 bases, J lost 6 bases, and 20 bases lay in between. The CDR3 is 16 residues long. CDR1 and CDR2 from the germline V gene are SEHNR and FQNEAQ (reference sequence).

As to this clone: At the DNA level, this CDR3 is encoded by other sequences in the same sample as well. This chain uses TRBV19 with TRBJ1-1, with D unclear. The V end lost 0 bases, the J end lost 1 base, and 6 bases lay between the germline ends. The V gene's germline CDR1 is LNHDA and CDR2 SQIVND (reference sequence). The CDR3 runs 14 residues. The DNA of the CDR3 is TGTGCCAGTAGTATAGACGGGGAGAACACTGAAGCTTTCTTT. Encoded protein: CASSIDGENTEAFF. Filled out from reference TRBV19 and TRBJ1-1, the complete variable domain reads DGGITQSPKYLFRKEGQNVTLSCEQNLNHDAMYWYRQDPGQGLRLIYYSQIVNDFQKGDIAEGYSVSREKKESFPLTVTSAQKNPTAFYLCASSIDGENTEAFFGQGTRLTVV.